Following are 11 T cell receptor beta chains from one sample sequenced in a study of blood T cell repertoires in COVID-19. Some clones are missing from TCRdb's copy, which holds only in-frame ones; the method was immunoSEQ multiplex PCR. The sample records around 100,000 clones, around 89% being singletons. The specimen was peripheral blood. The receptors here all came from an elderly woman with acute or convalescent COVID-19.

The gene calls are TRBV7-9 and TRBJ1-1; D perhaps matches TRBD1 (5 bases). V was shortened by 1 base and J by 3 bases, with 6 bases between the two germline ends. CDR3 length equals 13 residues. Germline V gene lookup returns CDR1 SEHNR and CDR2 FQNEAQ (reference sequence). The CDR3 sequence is CASSLGTYTEAFF. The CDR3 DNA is TGTGCCAGCAGCTTAGGGACATACACTGAAGCTTTCTTT.

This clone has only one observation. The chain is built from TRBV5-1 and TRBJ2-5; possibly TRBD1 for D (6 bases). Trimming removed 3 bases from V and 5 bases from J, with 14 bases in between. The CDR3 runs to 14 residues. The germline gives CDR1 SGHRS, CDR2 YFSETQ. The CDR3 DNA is TGCGCCAGCAGCTCGGCAGGGGCGCGGGAGACCCAGTACTTC. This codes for CASSSAGARETQYF.

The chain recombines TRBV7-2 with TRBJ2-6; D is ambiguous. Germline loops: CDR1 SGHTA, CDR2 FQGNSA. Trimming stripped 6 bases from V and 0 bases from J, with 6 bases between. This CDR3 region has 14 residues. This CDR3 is CASRTHSGANVLTF. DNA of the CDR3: TGTGCCAGCAGGACACACTCTGGGGCCAACGTCCTGACTTTC.

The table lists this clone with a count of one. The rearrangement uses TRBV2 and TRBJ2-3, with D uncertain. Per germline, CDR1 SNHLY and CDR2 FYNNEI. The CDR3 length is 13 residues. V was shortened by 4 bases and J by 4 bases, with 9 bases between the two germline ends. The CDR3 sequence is CASSGSYSDTQYF. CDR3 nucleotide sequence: TGTGCCAGCAGTGGCAGTTATTCAGATACGCAGTATTTT.

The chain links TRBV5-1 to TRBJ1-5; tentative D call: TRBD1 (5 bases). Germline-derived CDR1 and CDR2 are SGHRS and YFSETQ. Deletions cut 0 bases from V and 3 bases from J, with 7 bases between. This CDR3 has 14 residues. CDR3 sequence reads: CASSLEGNNQPQHF. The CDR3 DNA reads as TGCGCCAGCAGCTTGGAGGGGAACAATCAGCCCCAGCATTTT.

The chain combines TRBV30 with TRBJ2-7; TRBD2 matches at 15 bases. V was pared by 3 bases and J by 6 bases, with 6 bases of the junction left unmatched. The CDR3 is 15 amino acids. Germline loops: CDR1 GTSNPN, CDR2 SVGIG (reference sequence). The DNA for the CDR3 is TGTGCCTGGAGGAGGACTAGCGGGGGGGCCGGCGAGCAGTACTTC. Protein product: CAWRRTSGGAGEQYF.

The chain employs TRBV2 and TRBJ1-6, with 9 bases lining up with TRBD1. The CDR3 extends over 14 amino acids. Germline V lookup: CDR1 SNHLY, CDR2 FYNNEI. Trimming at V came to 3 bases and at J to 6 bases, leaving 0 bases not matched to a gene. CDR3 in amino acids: CASSEGQGNSPLHF. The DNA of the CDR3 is TGTGCCAGCAGTGAGGGACAGGGTAATTCACCCCTCCACTTT. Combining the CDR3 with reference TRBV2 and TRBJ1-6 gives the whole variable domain EPEVTQTPSHQVTQMGQEVILRCVPISNHLYFYWYRQILGQKVEFLVSFYNNEISEKSEIFDDQFSVERPDGSNFTLKIRSTKLEDSAMYFCASSEGQGNSPLHFGNGTRLTVT.

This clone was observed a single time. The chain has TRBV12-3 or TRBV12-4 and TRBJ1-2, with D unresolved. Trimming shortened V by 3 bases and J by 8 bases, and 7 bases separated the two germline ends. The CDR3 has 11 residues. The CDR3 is CASSFYAGYTF. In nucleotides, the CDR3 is TGTGCCAGCAGTTTTTACGCGGGCTACACCTTC.

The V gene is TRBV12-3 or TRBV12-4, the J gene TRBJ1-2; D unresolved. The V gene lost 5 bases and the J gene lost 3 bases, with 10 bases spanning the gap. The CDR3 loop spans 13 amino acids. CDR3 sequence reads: CASSTHGDYGYTF. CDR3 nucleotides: TGTGCCAGCAGTACCCACGGGGACTATGGCTACACCTTC.

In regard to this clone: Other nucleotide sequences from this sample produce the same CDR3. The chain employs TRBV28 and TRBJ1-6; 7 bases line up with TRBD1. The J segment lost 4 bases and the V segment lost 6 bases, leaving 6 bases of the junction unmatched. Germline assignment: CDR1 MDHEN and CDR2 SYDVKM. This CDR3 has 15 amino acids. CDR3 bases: TGTGCCAGCAGCCCTCCGGGACAGTATAATTCACCCCTCCACTTT. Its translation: CASSPPGQYNSPLHF.

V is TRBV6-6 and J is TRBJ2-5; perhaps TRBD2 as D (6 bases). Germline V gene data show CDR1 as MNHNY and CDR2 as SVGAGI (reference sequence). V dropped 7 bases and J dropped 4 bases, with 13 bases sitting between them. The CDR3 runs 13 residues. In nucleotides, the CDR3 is TGTGCCAGCACGGGGGTTGTTTCAGAGACCCAGTACTTC. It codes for CASTGVVSETQYF.